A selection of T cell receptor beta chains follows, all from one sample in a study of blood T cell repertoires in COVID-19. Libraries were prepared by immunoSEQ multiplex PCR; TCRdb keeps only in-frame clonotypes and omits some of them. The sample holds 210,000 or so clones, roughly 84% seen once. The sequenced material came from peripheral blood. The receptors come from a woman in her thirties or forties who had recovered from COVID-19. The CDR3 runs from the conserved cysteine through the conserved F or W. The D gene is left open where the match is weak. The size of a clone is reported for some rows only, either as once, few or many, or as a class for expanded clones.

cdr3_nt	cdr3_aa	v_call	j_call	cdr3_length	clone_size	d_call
TGTGCCAGCAGCACCTTAACTAGCGGGAGAGATACGCAGTATTTT	CASSTLTSGRDTQYF	TRBV11-2	TRBJ2-3	15	-	TRBD2
TGTGCCAGCAGCCCCAATATTGTGAGCACTGAAGCTTTCTTT	CASSPNIVSTEAFF	TRBV14	TRBJ1-1	14	once	-
TGTGCCAGCAGTCCGTTAGGGGTAAGGGGTTCACCCCTCCACTTT	CASSPLGVRGSPLHF	TRBV27	TRBJ1-6	15	-	-
TGCGCCAGCAGAAGACAGGGGGACTATGGCTACACCTTC	CASRRQGDYGYTF	TRBV5-1	TRBJ1-2	13	-	TRBD1
TGTGCCAGCAGTTTATCCCCCGTTTACAATGAGCAGTTCTTC	CASSLSPVYNEQFF	TRBV28	TRBJ2-1	14	-	-
TGTGCCAGCAGCCGGATGGGACAGGGGTCGGGAAACACCATATATTTT	CASSRMGQGSGNTIYF	TRBV28	TRBJ1-3	16	-	TRBD1
TGTGCCAGCAGCGGGCAGGGGGCTAACTATGGCTACACCTTC	CASSGQGANYGYTF	TRBV13	TRBJ1-2	14	-	TRBD1
TGTGCCAGCAAGGACTCCCTCTCCTATAATTCACCCCTCCACTTT	CASKDSLSYNSPLHF	TRBV27	TRBJ1-6	15	-	-
TGTGCCAGCAGGGCGACAGGGGGGGTAGATGAAAAACTGTTTTTT	CASRATGGVDEKLFF	TRBV2	TRBJ1-4	15	few	TRBD1
TGTGCCAGCAGCTTAAAGGGGCTACGGGACACTGAAGCTTTCTTT	CASSLKGLRDTEAFF	TRBV7-6	TRBJ1-1	15	-	-
TGTGCCAGCAGACCTGACGGACAGGGGAGCGAAAAACTGTTTTTT	CASRPDGQGSEKLFF	TRBV6-2/TRBV6-3	TRBJ1-4	15	-	TRBD1
TGTGCCACCAGCAGAGTTTGGGACAGGGGTTCCACCGGGGAGCTGTTTTTT	CATSRVWDRGSTGELFF	TRBV15	TRBJ2-2	17	-	TRBD1
TGTGCCAGCAGTCCCGGACTAGCGGGAACCTACGAGCAGTACTTC	CASSPGLAGTYEQYF	TRBV27	TRBJ2-7	15	once	TRBD2
TGTGCCAGCAGCGGCAGCACTAGCGGGTACACAGATACGCAGTATTTT	CASSGSTSGYTDTQYF	TRBV5-5	TRBJ2-3	16	-	TRBD2
TGTGCCAGCAGCTCAAGGACAGCTTCTAACTATGGCTACACCTTC	CASSSRTASNYGYTF	TRBV7-2	TRBJ1-2	15	few	-
TGTGCCAGCAGCGTAGTCGGGGCGAACACCGGGGAGCTGTTTTTT	CASSVVGANTGELFF	TRBV9	TRBJ2-2	15	-	-
TGTGCCAGCAGCCAAGTCTCCAATGAGCAGTTCTTC	CASSQVSNEQFF	TRBV3-1/TRBV3-2	TRBJ2-1	12	-	-
TGTGCCAGTAGATGGGCGCCCTATTCTGGAAACACCATATATTTT	CASRWAPYSGNTIYF	TRBV19	TRBJ1-3	15	-	-
TGTGCCAGCAGTGATATTGGACAGGGCTCCTACGAGCAGTACTTC	CASSDIGQGSYEQYF	TRBV6-1	TRBJ2-7	15	-	TRBD1
TGTGCCAGCAGCAAAGACAGGTTGAACACTGAAGCTTTCTTT	CASSKDRLNTEAFF	TRBV21-1	TRBJ1-1	14	few	-
TGCGCCAGCAGCCGGACAGGGGTTAATGAAAAACTGTTTTTT	CASSRTGVNEKLFF	TRBV5-1	TRBJ1-4	14	few	TRBD1
TGTGCCACCAGTGATCGGGGGGACAGGATAGAAAGGAACACCGGGGAGCTGTTTTTT	CATSDRGDRIERNTGELFF	TRBV24-1	TRBJ2-2	19	-	-
TGTGCCAGCAGTTTGATCGGCGGGGGGATAGCGGGAGTAAATGAGCAGTTCTTC	CASSLIGGGIAGVNEQFF	TRBV6-2/TRBV6-3	TRBJ2-1	18	-	TRBD2
TGTGCCAGCAGCCAAGATTTCCTAGCGGGTTCTACCTACAATGAGCAGTTCTTC	CASSQDFLAGSTYNEQFF	TRBV4-2	TRBJ2-1	18	-	TRBD2
TGTGCCAGCAGGGAGACAGGGTCTGGGGCCAACGTCCTGACTTTC	CASRETGSGANVLTF	TRBV5-8	TRBJ2-6	15	few	TRBD1
TGTGCCAGCAGTTCAGGGACAGGGTCCGAGCAGTACTTC	CASSSGTGSEQYF	TRBV27	TRBJ2-7	13	-	TRBD1
TGTGCCAGCAGTTCGACCTCTTTGGGGAGCTATGGCTACACCTTC	CASSSTSLGSYGYTF	TRBV27	TRBJ1-2	15	-	-
TGTGCCAGCAGACACGACAGGGGACGCGAGCAGTACTTC	CASRHDRGREQYF	TRBV5-4	TRBJ2-7	13	-	TRBD1
TGTGCCAGCAGTGGCGGACAGGGAGAGTCCGGGGAGCTGTTTTTT	CASSGGQGESGELFF	TRBV6-4	TRBJ2-2	15	-	TRBD1
TGCAGCGTTGCAGGGGACAGTGGCTACACCTTC	CSVAGDSGYTF	TRBV29-1	TRBJ1-2	11	-	TRBD1
TGTGCCAGCGTACAACGGGACTTCGGACTAGCGGGAGCACCGTACTACGAGCAGTACTTC	CASVQRDFGLAGAPYYEQYF	TRBV2	TRBJ2-7	20	-	TRBD2
TGTGCCAGCAGCTTAGTTGGCGCAGCCCTAGATGGCTACACCTTC	CASSLVGAALDGYTF	TRBV13	TRBJ1-2	15	-	-
TGTGCCAGCTCAACAGTTATTAACACTGAAGCTTTCTTT	CASSTVINTEAFF	TRBV18	TRBJ1-1	13	-	-
TGTGCCAGCAGCCAACGGGACAGAGGCTACGAGCAGTACTTC	CASSQRDRGYEQYF	TRBV4-2	TRBJ2-7	14	once	TRBD1
TGTGCCAGCAGCCACACAGGGGGTTACGAGCAGTACTTC	CASSHTGGYEQYF	TRBV14	TRBJ2-7	13	-	TRBD1
TGCAGCGTTGTTGGCCACAGGGGCAGCATGAACACTGAAGCTTTCTTT	CSVVGHRGSMNTEAFF	TRBV29-1	TRBJ1-1	16	-	TRBD1
TGTGCCAGCAACATTAGGGGACAGTCTGAAAAACTGTTTTTT	CASNIRGQSEKLFF	TRBV11-2	TRBJ1-4	14	-	TRBD1
TGTGCCAGTAGCCACCCGCTAGCGAGTCACCTTTACAATGAGCAGTTCTTC	CASSHPLASHLYNEQFF	TRBV19	TRBJ2-1	17	-	-
TGTGCCAGCAGCTTGGCAGGGGATGAAAAACTGTTTTTT	CASSLAGDEKLFF	TRBV5-6	TRBJ1-4	13	-	-
TGCGCCAGCAGCTTGAGCTCAGATACGCAGTATTTT	CASSLSSDTQYF	TRBV5-1	TRBJ2-3	12	-	-
TGTGCCAGCAGGGGCTTATTAGTTATGGACGAGCAGTACTTC	CASRGLLVMDEQYF	TRBV28	TRBJ2-7	14	once	-
TGTGCCAGCAACGCGGTGAGATTGCCCTCTGGAAACACCATATATTTT	CASNAVRLPSGNTIYF	TRBV6-4	TRBJ1-3	16	few	-
TGTGCCAGCAGCTTCATGGCGGGCCGGAACGAGCAGTACTTC	CASSFMAGRNEQYF	TRBV7-2	TRBJ2-7	14	-	-
TGTGCCAGCACCCCCGATGACCGGGAGGACGAGCAGTACTTC	CASTPDDREDEQYF	TRBV6-6	TRBJ2-7	14	once	TRBD2
TGCAGCGTCGGGGGGGCTAGGGGGAACACTGAAGCTTTCTTT	CSVGGARGNTEAFF	TRBV29-1	TRBJ1-1	14	-	-
TGTGCCAGCAGTCCTTATACTGAAGCTCTAGGTTCACCCCTCCACTTT	CASSPYTEALGSPLHF	TRBV27	TRBJ1-6	16	-	-
TGTGCCAGTAGTACCGCTGGACTAGCGGGTTACGAGCAGTACTTC	CASSTAGLAGYEQYF	TRBV19	TRBJ2-7	15	-	TRBD2
TGTGCCACCAGCAGGGAGTCCGGACTATTCCTCAAGCAGTATTTT	CATSRESGLFLKQYF	TRBV15	TRBJ2-3	15	-	-
TGTGCCAGCAGCCAAGTTCGGTTCGGCCTAGCGGGATCCTACGAGCAGTACTTC	CASSQVRFGLAGSYEQYF	TRBV3-1/TRBV3-2	TRBJ2-7	18	-	TRBD2
TGTGCCAGCTCCCTCGGGGGGCGAGGCCCCTACGAGCAGTACTTC	CASSLGGRGPYEQYF	TRBV18	TRBJ2-7	15	-	-
TGTGCCAGCAGCCTAGCTAGCGGGAGCGTGAATGAGCAGTTCTTC	CASSLASGSVNEQFF	TRBV7-2	TRBJ2-1	15	-	TRBD2
TGTGCCAGCAGCTCACAGGGGGTCGGGGAAAAACTGTTTTTT	CASSSQGVGEKLFF	TRBV7-9	TRBJ1-4	14	-	TRBD1
TGTGCCAGCAGAAGGACAGGGAGCTCCTATAATTCACCCCTCCACTTT	CASRRTGSSYNSPLHF	TRBV2	TRBJ1-6	16	-	TRBD1